Following are 16 T cell receptor beta chains from one sample sequenced in a study of PD-L1 blockade in urothelial cancer. Documented time point: pretreatment peripheral blood. TCRdb keeps only in-frame clones here, not all; method: immunoSEQ multiplex PCR. The sample contains about 49,000 clones, approximately 79% of which appear only once. The specimen comprised PBMCs, sampled around atezolizumab (anti-PD-L1) treatment. The receptors shown here come from a man aged 65-85 years with urothelial cancer.

CDR3: CASRTAGQETQYF. Written as DNA, the CDR3 is TGTGCCAGCAGGACAGCCGGGCAAGAGACCCAGTACTTC. The chain links TRBV5-4 to TRBJ2-5, with D tentatively TRBD1 (5 bases). V was cut by 5 bases and J by 2 bases, with 10 bases left in between. The CDR3 sequence is 13 residues long. Germline V CDR1 and CDR2: SGHNT, YYREEE (reference sequence). Complete variable domain (other parts from reference TRBV5-4 and TRBJ2-5): ETGVTQSPTHLIKTRGQQVTLRCSSQSGHNTVSWYQQALGQGPQFIFQYYREEENGRGNFPPRFSGLQFPNYSSELNVNALELDDSALYLCASRTAGQETQYFGPGTRLLVL.

This clone was seen only a few times. The chain employs TRBV7-8 and TRBJ2-3, with TRBD2 matching over 8 bases. The CDR3 sequence is 14 residues long. CDR1 and CDR2 (germline): SGHVS, FQNEAQ. Trimming cost V 7 bases and J 5 bases; bases outside gene matches: 8. Written as DNA, the CDR3 is TGTGCCAGCAATTATCTAGCGGGCGGAGATACGCAGTATTTT. Translated, it gives CASNYLAGGDTQYF.

The chain carries TRBV28 and TRBJ2-1, with unresolved D. Germline V CDR1 and CDR2: MDHEN, SYDVKM. Trimming shortened V by 1 base and J by 4 bases, and 23 bases separated the two germline ends. The CDR3 length is 19 residues. The CDR3 is CASSLFGTVTPDRYNEQFF. CDR3 nucleotide sequence: TGTGCCAGCAGTTTATTCGGAACGGTGACACCTGATAGATACAATGAGCAGTTCTTC.

This chain joins TRBV28 and TRBJ2-1; perhaps TRBD1 as D (7 bases). This CDR3 has 17 amino acids. V was shortened by 4 bases and J by 4 bases, with 20 bases between the two germline ends. CDR1 is MDHEN and CDR2 is SYDVKM in the germline V gene. CDR3 DNA sequence: TGTGCCAGCAGTTCCGCGAAGGGGGCGGGGCAGTACAATGAGCAGTTCTTC. Amino acids: CASSSAKGAGQYNEQFF. The entire variable domain, with the rest obtained from reference TRBV28 and TRBJ2-1, is as follows: DVKVTQSSRYLVKRTGEKVFLECVQDMDHENMFWYRQDPGLGLRLIYFSYDVKMKEKGDIPEGYSVSREKKERFSLILESASTNQTSMYLCASSSAKGAGQYNEQFFGPGTRLTVL.

The genes are TRBV28 and TRBJ2-2; D not resolved. The V end lost 7 bases, the J end lost 6 bases, and 9 bases lay between the germline ends. The CDR3 has 12 residues. Germline CDR1 and CDR2: MDHEN and SYDVKM. CDR3: CASTPQAGELFF. The CDR3 coding sequence is TGTGCCAGCACCCCCCAGGCCGGGGAGCTGTTTTTT.

This clone was recorded a few times. The V and J genes are TRBV27 and TRBJ1-4; a weak D match, TRBD1 (6 bases). The V gene's germline CDR1 is MNHEY and CDR2 SMNVEV (reference sequence). Trimming took off 8 bases at V and 3 bases at J, with 16 bases between the two ends. The CDR3 runs 15 residues. CDR3 sequence: CASAKGNRANEKLFF. CDR3 sequence (DNA): TGTGCCAGCGCGAAGGGAAACAGGGCTAATGAAAAACTGTTTTTT.

The genes are TRBV14 and TRBJ2-5; 8 bases are shared with TRBD2. The trim removed 1 base at V and 4 bases at J, leaving 8 bases unmatched. CDR1 and CDR2 from the germline V gene are SGHDN and FVKESK. This CDR3 is built from 16 residues. CDR3 amino acids: CASSQVAGRASETQYF. The CDR3 nucleotides are TGTGCCAGCAGCCAAGTCGCCGGGAGGGCATCAGAGACCCAGTACTTC.

The chain joins TRBV6-1 to TRBJ2-7; maybe TRBD1 (5 bases). CDR1 is MNHNS and CDR2 is SASEGT in the germline V gene. Trimming left V 2 bases short and J 7 bases short, with 12 bases between. This CDR3 is 13 amino acids long. The CDR3 sequence: CASSETGAWEQYF. For the CDR3, the DNA is TGTGCCAGCAGTGAAACAGGCGCTTGGGAGCAGTACTTC.

This clone was observed a single time. The chain couples TRBV10-3 to TRBJ1-5, with 7 positions matching TRBD1. Germline V CDR1 and CDR2: ENHRY, SYGVKD. Unmatched junction bases numbered 4, after V lost 2 bases and J lost 6 bases. The CDR3 consists of 14 residues. This CDR3 reads CAISETGEGQPQHF. DNA of the CDR3: TGTGCCATCAGTGAGACAGGGGAAGGTCAGCCCCAGCATTTT.

The rearrangement uses TRBV2 and TRBJ2-1, with unresolved D. Trimming stripped 0 bases from V and 5 bases from J, with 8 bases between. CDR3 length: 14 residues. Germline V CDR1 and CDR2: SNHLY, FYNNEI. CDR3 DNA sequence: TGTGCCAGCAGTGAAGCGCGGAGCCACAATGAGCAGTTCTTC. Residues: CASSEARSHNEQFF.

This clone was detected only a few times. The chain carries TRBV28 and TRBJ2-7; a weak D match, TRBD1 (7 bases). With 8 bases removed from V and 4 bases from J, the gap between germline ends came to 21 bases. The germline V gene encodes CDR1 MDHEN and CDR2 SYDVKM. This CDR3 is built from 15 residues. The CDR3 region is CASRRGGRGVYEQYF. Here the CDR3 DNA reads TGTGCCAGCCGCCGAGGGGGCAGGGGGGTTTACGAGCAGTACTTC.

The V and J genes are TRBV27 and TRBJ2-1; 10 bases fit TRBD2. Trimming took 6 bases from V and 5 from J; bases not matched to a gene: 10. This CDR3 region has 16 residues. Germline V CDR1 and CDR2: MNHEY, SMNVEV (reference sequence). This CDR3 is CASSPYGLAGDNEQFF. CDR3 DNA: TGTGCCAGCAGCCCCTATGGGCTAGCGGGAGACAATGAGCAGTTCTTC.

The J gene is TRBJ1-2, the V gene TRBV10-3, with unresolved D. Germline values: CDR1 ENHRY, CDR2 SYGVKD. The V and J ends lost 10 bases and 2 bases respectively, with 5 bases between them. The CDR3 covers 10 residues. CDR3 in amino acids: CATGNYGYTF. The CDR3 nucleotides read TGTGCCACGGGGAACTATGGCTACACCTTC.

The J gene is TRBJ1-3, the V gene TRBV29-1; D may be TRBD1 (5 bases). Germline-derived CDR1 and CDR2 are SQVTM and ANQGSEA. Trimming cost V 6 bases and J 3 bases, with 12 bases left between them. The CDR3 consists of 13 residues. The CDR3 DNA sequence: TGCAGCGTCGCCCAGGGAGGTGGAAACACCATATATTTT. Its protein product is CSVAQGGGNTIYF.

Only one count was recorded for this clone. CDR3: CASSEVDRNTEAFF. CDR3 DNA sequence: TGTGCCAGCAGTGAAGTCGACAGGAACACTGAAGCTTTCTTT. The rearrangement uses TRBV6-5 and TRBJ1-1; D possibly corresponds to TRBD1 (5 bases). The V end lost 5 bases, the J end lost 1 base, and 11 bases lay between the germline ends. CDR1 MNHEY and CDR2 SVGAGI come from the germline V gene. The CDR3 has 14 residues.

The chain is built from TRBV11-3 and TRBJ2-7; 9 nucleotides match TRBD2. With V trimmed by 3 bases and J by 7 bases, 4 bases remained unmatched. Germline assignment: CDR1 SGHNT and CDR2 YENEEA. The CDR3 has 13 residues. CDR3 sequence reads: CASSLNLAGEQYF. CDR3 DNA: TGTGCCAGCAGCTTGAATCTAGCGGGGGAGCAGTACTTC.